The 25 T cell receptor beta chains presented below share a single source sample, sequenced in a study of blood T cell repertoires in COVID-19 (dated by TCRdb to the early 2020s). Libraries were built with the immunoSEQ multiplex PCR assay. The source is immuneACCESS, and TCRdb retained only in-frame sequences with V and J called. Part of the clones is not carried over; for the studies checked, unresolved V genes explain less than half of this, and the remainder is unexplained. The sample table lists more than 65,000 clones, over 70% of them with a count of one. The ten largest clones take up over 4.5% of the sample. Sequenced sample: peripheral blood. The source of these receptors is a man in his fifties or sixties with active COVID-19.

The chain joins TRBV29-1 to TRBJ1-1; D might be TRBD1 (5 bases). The V gene lost 7 bases and the J gene lost 5 bases, with 17 bases spanning the gap. Germline-derived CDR1 and CDR2 are SQVTM and ANQGSEA. The CDR3 has 13 residues. CDR3 amino acids: CSAQVPRRTEAFF. The CDR3 bases are TGCAGCGCACAGGTCCCCCGAAGGACTGAAGCTTTCTTT.

The chain has TRBV19 and TRBJ1-5, with 10 bases matching TRBD1. The CDR3 has 15 amino acids. From germline, CDR1 is LNHDA and CDR2 SQIVND (reference sequence). Losses at the gene ends were 9 bases for V and 1 base for J; bases not matched to a gene: 6. The CDR3 here is CASRRGQGSNQPQHF. For the CDR3, the DNA is TGTGCCAGCCGGCGGGGACAGGGGAGCAATCAGCCCCAGCATTTT.

The chain employs TRBV6-5 and TRBJ2-7; 8 bases line up with TRBD1. The trim removed 6 bases at V and 4 bases at J, leaving 5 bases unmatched. Per germline, CDR1 MNHEY and CDR2 SVGAGI. This CDR3 comprises 13 residues. The CDR3 sequence: CASRSGGAYEQYF. As DNA, the CDR3 is TGTGCCAGCAGGTCAGGGGGCGCTTACGAGCAGTACTTC.

V and J are TRBV11-2 and TRBJ1-6, with TRBD1 as a possible D gene (6 bases). The CDR3 runs 14 residues. The germline V gene has CDR1 SGHAT and CDR2 FQNNGV. With 5 bases removed from V and 8 bases from J, the gap between germline ends came to 13 bases. The chain's CDR3 is CASSKNPGDSPLHF. The DNA for the CDR3 is TGTGCCAGCAGCAAAAATCCAGGGGATTCACCCCTCCACTTT.

The chain recombines TRBV7-6 with TRBJ2-7; the match to TRBD2 covers 8 bases. The CDR3 runs 15 residues. V was pared by 5 bases and J by 0 bases, with 6 bases of the junction left unmatched. The germline gives CDR1 SGHVS, CDR2 FNYEAQ. The CDR3 loop reads CASSPGLVGSYEQYF. The CDR3 DNA is TGTGCCAGCAGCCCGGGACTAGTTGGCTCCTACGAGCAGTACTTC.

The chain couples TRBV9 to TRBJ2-3; TRBD2 agrees at 10 bases. The CDR3 spans 17 residues. V was clipped by 4 bases and J by 0 bases; unmatched bases: 8. Germline V gene sequence: CDR1 SGDLS, CDR2 YYNGEE. Here the CDR3 reads CASSKDRTSGSTDTQYF. The CDR3 DNA follows: TGTGCCAGCAGCAAGGATAGGACTAGCGGTAGCACAGATACGCAGTATTTT.

The chain has TRBV15 and TRBJ2-3; the D is unclear. The CDR3 loop spans 13 amino acids. With 3 bases removed from V and 0 bases from J, the gap between germline ends came to 4 bases. Germline V gene sequence: CDR1 LNHNV, CDR2 YYDKDF (reference sequence). The CDR3 DNA follows: TGTGCCACCAGCAGGACTAGCACAGATACGCAGTATTTT. Amino acid sequence: CATSRTSTDTQYF.

V usage is TRBV28 and J usage is TRBJ1-2, with 12 bases identical to TRBD1. The CDR3 totals 16 residues. Losses at the gene ends were 5 bases for V and 4 bases for J; bases not matched to a gene: 8. In germline, CDR1 is MDHEN, CDR2 SYDVKM. CDR3 region: CASSPPPGQGAYGYTF. CDR3 coding DNA: TGTGCCAGCAGTCCCCCCCCGGGACAGGGGGCCTATGGCTACACCTTC.

This chain connects TRBV3-1 (or the pseudogene TRBV3-2) to TRBJ2-3, with D hard to call. V was trimmed by 4 bases and J by 0 bases, leaving 11 bases between them. CDR3 length equals 15 residues. Germline V gene data show CDR1 as LGHDT and CDR2 as YNNKEL (reference sequence). The CDR3 bases are TGTGCCAGCAGCCCCCGGCGCGGCAGCACAGATACGCAGTATTTT. Translated, it gives CASSPRRGSTDTQYF.

The gene calls are TRBV6-4 and TRBJ2-7, with 7 bases aligning to TRBD2. The germline V gene has CDR1 MRHNA and CDR2 SNTAGT. CDR3 length: 15 residues. V lost 7 bases and J lost 5; bases outside the gene matches: 14. Here the CDR3 reads CASNRCGSGGNEQYF. The CDR3 nucleotides read TGTGCCAGCAACCGATGCGGGAGTGGAGGGAACGAGCAGTACTTC.

The V gene is TRBV7-9, the J gene TRBJ2-7; a weak D match, TRBD2 (5 bases). The germline V gene has CDR1 SEHNR and CDR2 FQNEAQ (reference sequence). The CDR3 sequence is 15 residues long. V was shortened by 2 bases and J by 0 bases, with 11 bases between the two germline ends. The CDR3 nucleotides read TGTGCCAGCAGCTTACGGACTGAGCTCTCCTACGAGCAGTACTTC. This translates into CASSLRTELSYEQYF.

This chain joins TRBV19 and TRBJ2-3, with D tentatively TRBD2 (6 bases). Germline assignment: CDR1 LNHDA and CDR2 SQIVND (reference sequence). V shed 3 bases and J shed 4 bases, with 14 bases lying between them. The CDR3 length is 15 residues. This chain's CDR3 is CASSIQQGGADTQYF. The CDR3 DNA reads as TGTGCCAGTAGTATCCAGCAGGGAGGAGCAGATACGCAGTATTTT.

V is TRBV6-2 or TRBV6-3 and J is TRBJ1-4, with D possibly matching TRBD1 (5 bases). CDR1 and CDR2 (germline): MNHEY, SVGEGT. The ends were cut back, 0 bases at V and 14 bases at J, with 19 bases in the middle. CDR3 length: 15 amino acids. The chain's CDR3 is CASSYSIGQGQHLFF. CDR3 nucleotides: TGTGCCAGCAGTTACTCGATTGGACAAGGACAACACCTGTTTTTT.

This clone was observed a few times. The rearrangement links TRBV5-1 to TRBJ1-5; a weak D match, TRBD1 (5 bases). Trimming left V 5 bases short and J 2 bases short, with 8 bases between. Germline V gives CDR1 SGHRS, CDR2 YFSETQ. This CDR3 region has 13 residues. CDR3 in amino acids: CASSRGGNQPQHF. As DNA, the CDR3 is TGCGCCAGCAGTCGGGGGGGCAATCAGCCCCAGCATTTT. Looking up the rest from reference TRBV5-1 and TRBJ1-5 gives the full variable domain: KAGVTQTPRYLIKTRGQQVTLSCSPISGHRSVSWYQQTPGQGLQFLFEYFSETQRNKGNFPGRFSGRQFSNSRSEMNVSTLELGDSALYLCASSRGGNQPQHFGDGTRLSIL.

The V call is TRBV15, the J call TRBJ2-5, with 7 bases lining up with TRBD2. The CDR3 totals 18 residues. Trimming cost V 3 bases and J 1 base; bases outside gene matches: 14. Germline V gene data show CDR1 as LNHNV and CDR2 as YYDKDF (reference sequence). In nucleotides, the CDR3 is TGTGCCACCAGCAGGGACCTAGGGAGAATAGCGGGCCAAGAGACCCAGTACTTC. Its translation is CATSRDLGRIAGQETQYF.

This clone is classed as medium-sized. The V call is TRBV6-5, the J call TRBJ1-6, with D perhaps matching TRBD1 (5 bases). The CDR3 loop spans 14 amino acids. Trimming shortened V by 6 bases and J by 6 bases, and 12 bases separated the two germline ends. The germline V gene has CDR1 MNHEY and CDR2 SVGAGI. CDR3 DNA sequence: TGTGCCAGCAGCCTGGATAGGGGTAATTCACCCCTCCACTTT. This gives the protein CASSLDRGNSPLHF.

V usage is TRBV3-1 (or the pseudogene TRBV3-2) and J usage is TRBJ2-3; the D is unclear. This CDR3 region has 15 residues. Germline CDR1 and CDR2: LGHDT and YNNKEL (reference sequence). V dropped 1 base and J dropped 1 base, with 9 bases sitting between them. The CDR3 region is CASSQVIAGTDTQYF. The CDR3 bases are TGTGCCAGCAGCCAAGTGATAGCTGGCACAGATACGCAGTATTTT.

V gene TRBV18 combines with J gene TRBJ2-7, with 14 bases aligning to TRBD2. Germline V gene sequence: CDR1 KGHSH, CDR2 LQKENI. CDR3 size: 17 residues. V was clipped by 4 bases and J by 5 bases; unmatched bases: 10. CDR3 coding DNA: TGTGCCAGCTCACTCGGGACTAGCGGGAGTGGTAAGAACGAGCAGTACTTC. It codes for CASSLGTSGSGKNEQYF.

This chain connects TRBV6-5 to TRBJ2-3; 7 nucleotides line up with TRBD1. Trimming took 5 bases from V and 0 from J; bases not matched to a gene: 2. Germline CDR1 and CDR2: MNHEY and SVGAGI. CDR3 size: 14 residues. CDR3 sequence (DNA): TGTGCCAGCAGTCTGACAGGGAGCACAGATACGCAGTATTTT. It is translated as CASSLTGSTDTQYF.

The V gene is TRBV5-6, the J gene TRBJ1-2; 10 bases map to TRBD1. CDR1 SGHDT and CDR2 YYEEEE come from the germline V gene. The CDR3 extends over 14 amino acids. With V trimmed by 4 bases and J by 6 bases, 6 bases remained unmatched. The CDR3 nucleotides read TGTGCCAGCAGCGCGAGACAGGGGGCGAATGGCTACACCTTC. Translation: CASSARQGANGYTF.

The chain employs TRBV27 and TRBJ2-1, with TRBD2 matching 15 bases. V was clipped by 3 bases and J by 4 bases; unmatched bases: 4. Germline-derived CDR1 and CDR2 are MNHEY and SMNVEV (reference sequence). This CDR3 has 17 amino acids. The CDR3 region is CASSFQGTSGRYNEQFF. The DNA of the CDR3 is TGTGCCAGCAGTTTCCAGGGGACTAGCGGGAGGTACAATGAGCAGTTCTTC.

The CDR3 loop reads CATSDLVGRIWEKLFF. The CDR3 region has the DNA TGTGCCACCAGTGATTTGGTTGGCAGAATTTGGGAAAAACTGTTTTTT. The rearrangement joins TRBV24-1 to TRBJ1-4; no clear D. Germline V CDR1 and CDR2: KGHDR, SFDVKD. The V end was cut by 0 bases, the J end by 8 bases, with 15 bases between. The CDR3 contains 16 residues.

This clone was detected once. The rearrangement links TRBV19 to TRBJ2-7, with TRBD1 matching over 7 bases. J lost 6 bases, V lost 4 bases, and 9 bases had no gene match. The germline V gene has CDR1 LNHDA and CDR2 SQIVND (reference sequence). This CDR3 contains 14 residues. The CDR3 nucleotides read TGTGCCAGTAGTAGGGACAGTGTGGGTCGCGAGCAGTACTTC. Its protein product is CASSRDSVGREQYF.

The V gene is TRBV6-5, the J gene TRBJ2-2; 7 nucleotides line up with TRBD1. The CDR3 has 12 amino acids. The V gene end was trimmed by 6 bases and the J gene end by 5 bases; junction bases not matched to a gene: 0. Germline CDR1 is MNHEY and CDR2 is SVGAGI. CDR3: CASRQGTGELFF. CDR3 in DNA: TGTGCCAGCAGACAGGGGACCGGGGAGCTGTTTTTT.

V and J are TRBV11-2 and TRBJ1-1; D remains unclear. Germline V gene lookup returns CDR1 SGHAT and CDR2 FQNNGV. Trimming took 0 bases from V and 4 from J, leaving 12 bases between them. This CDR3 is 15 amino acids long. The CDR3 bases are TGTGCCAGCAGCTTAGAAGGAGGGAAGGGCACTGAAGCTTTCTTT. Translated: CASSLEGGKGTEAFF. Variable domain in full (rest from reference TRBV11-2 and TRBJ1-1): EAGVAQSPRYKIIEKRQSVAFWCNPISGHATLYWYQQILGQGPKLLIQFQNNGVVDDSQLPKDRFSAERLKGVDSTLKIQPAKLEDSAVYLCASSLEGGKGTEAFFGQGTRLTVV.